This T cell receptor beta chain was captured by sequencing in a study of blood T cell repertoires in COVID-19. There are 17 residues in the CDR3. Trimming took 5 bases from V and 3 from J; bases not matched to a gene: 12. Germline V gene sequence: CDR1 MNHNY, CDR2 SVGAGI (reference sequence). Clones were sequenced by immunoSEQ multiplex PCR, and TCRdb holds only the in-frame ones, with some missing. The table includes about 150,000 clones, around four fifths detected once. This clone turned up a few times. This chain joins TRBV6-6 and TRBJ2-7; 11 bases map to TRBD2. This clonotype was sampled from a woman aged 40 to 50 who had recovered from COVID-19. Sequenced input: PBMCs or T cells enriched from blood (not recorded which). The CDR3 DNA follows: TGTGCCAGCAGTCGCACCCCGACTAGCGGGACGTACTACGAGCAGTACTTC. It specifies CASSRTPTSGTYYEQYF.